Below, one T cell receptor (beta chain) is given with its context. Its target is not known. TCRdb reprocessed the 5' RACE reads via MiXCR and lists one record per CDR3 protein. The table has around 240,000 distinct CDR3 sequences, about 7.3% seen once; the top ten hold 3% to 4.5%. This specimen belongs to a study of identical twins. The length of the CDR3 is 13 residues. V lost 6 bases to trimming and J lost 3 bases, with 8 bases between them. Germline V gene lookup returns CDR1 SGHAT and CDR2 FQNNGV. The study's findings and limits: Low generation-probability sequences were in excess among twin-shared out-of-frame alpha sequences. Conclusions relied on cross-sectional statistical analysis, not following the same donors. Analyses of zero insertions could be partly confounded by invariant MAIT and iNKT cells.

These same records also appear under a second study, on yellow fever vaccine responses in identical twins. From that second work: Vaccine-induced T cell responses in twins were reportedly observed to appear partly convergent, partly personalized.

The sequence was obtained from a woman aged 18-29 years in good health. The chain employs TRBV11-2 and TRBJ1-4; the D is unclear. The material sequenced was memory (CD45RO+) T cells sorted from blood. The CDR3 reads CASRQLSNEKLFF. As DNA, the CDR3 is TGTGCCAGCAGACAGTTATCTAATGAAAAACTGTTTTTT.